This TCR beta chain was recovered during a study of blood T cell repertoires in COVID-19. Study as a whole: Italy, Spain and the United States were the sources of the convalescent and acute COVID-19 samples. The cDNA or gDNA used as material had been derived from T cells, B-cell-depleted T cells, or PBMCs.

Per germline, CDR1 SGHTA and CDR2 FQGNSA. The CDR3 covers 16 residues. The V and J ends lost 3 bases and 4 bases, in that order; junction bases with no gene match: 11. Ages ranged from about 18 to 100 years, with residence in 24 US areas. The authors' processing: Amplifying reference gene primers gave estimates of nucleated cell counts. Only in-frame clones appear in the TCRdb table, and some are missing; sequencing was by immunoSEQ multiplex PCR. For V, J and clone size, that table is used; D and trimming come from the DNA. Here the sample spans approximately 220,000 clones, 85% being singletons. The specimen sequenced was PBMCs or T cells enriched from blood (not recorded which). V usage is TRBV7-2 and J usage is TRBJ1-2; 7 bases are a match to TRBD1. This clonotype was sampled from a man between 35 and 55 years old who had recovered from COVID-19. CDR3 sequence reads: CASSFSGDSSIYGYTF. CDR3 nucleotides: TGTGCCAGCAGCTTCAGTGGGGACAGCTCTATCTATGGCTACACCTTC.